A single sample is the source of the 6 T cell receptor beta chains below, sequenced in a study of cytomegalovirus exposure and HLA in healthy donors. PCR amplification relied on 60 Vbeta primers (plus 13 Jbeta primers). Clones were read by immunoSEQ multiplex PCR, and TCRdb kept only the in-frame ones, dropping some. The data contain about 140,000 clones, around 78% of them singletons. The specimen sequenced was PBMCs. These TCRs come from a woman in her late teens or twenties in good health and CMV-seropositive.

The sample holds a few counts of this clone. V gene TRBV6-4 combines with J gene TRBJ1-2; no clear D. Trimming stripped 3 bases from V and 8 bases from J, with 19 bases between. Germline V CDR1 and CDR2: MRHNA, SNTAGT. This CDR3 has 15 residues. CDR3 in DNA: TGTGCCAGCAGTGAAGCGTTTGGAGGTTCAGAAGGCTACACCTTC. As protein: CASSEAFGGSEGYTF.

The chain is built from TRBV5-1 and TRBJ1-1, with a weak D call TRBD1 (6 bases). Trimming pared 2 bases from V and 0 bases from J, leaving 14 bases between. Germline-derived CDR1 and CDR2 are SGHRS and YFSETQ. The CDR3 contains 16 residues. The CDR3 region has the DNA TGCGCCAGCAGCTTTCACTGGGACACTCTGAACACTGAAGCTTTCTTT. This gives the protein CASSFHWDTLNTEAFF.

The chain couples TRBV5-4 to TRBJ2-1; a weak D match, TRBD1 (6 bases). Germline CDR1 SGHNT, CDR2 YYREEE (reference sequence). CDR3 length: 14 amino acids. V was clipped by 4 bases and J by 2 bases, with 10 bases between them. The CDR3 protein is CASSREGAYNEQFF. CDR3 DNA: TGTGCCAGCAGCCGTGAGGGGGCCTACAATGAGCAGTTCTTC. Using reference TRBV5-4 and TRBJ2-1 for the parts outside the CDR3, the full variable domain is ETGVTQSPTHLIKTRGQQVTLRCSSQSGHNTVSWYQQALGQGPQFIFQYYREEENGRGNFPPRFSGLQFPNYSSELNVNALELDDSALYLCASSREGAYNEQFFGPGTRLTVL.

V and J are TRBV14 and TRBJ1-1; D gene ambiguous. V was pared by 1 base and J by 2 bases, with 11 bases between. CDR1 is SGHDN and CDR2 is FVKESK in the germline V gene. This CDR3 contains 15 residues. This CDR3 reads CASSQVLLGNTEAFF. The CDR3 DNA reads TGTGCCAGCAGCCAAGTTTTACTGGGCAACACTGAAGCTTTCTTT.

CDR3 coding DNA: TGTGCCAGCAGTCTGACTAACGGAGGTTCACCCCTCCACTTT. Its protein product is CASSLTNGGSPLHF. This chain connects TRBV28 to TRBJ1-6, with no clear D. CDR3 length equals 14 residues. The germline V gene encodes CDR1 MDHEN and CDR2 SYDVKM. V was pared by 5 bases and J by 9 bases, with 14 bases between. Together with reference TRBV28 and TRBJ1-6, the CDR3 gives the full variable domain: DVKVTQSSRYLVKRTGEKVFLECVQDMDHENMFWYRQDPGLGLRLIYFSYDVKMKEKGDIPEGYSVSREKKERFSLILESASTNQTSMYLCASSLTNGGSPLHFGNGTRLTVT.

This chain joins TRBV7-9 and TRBJ2-3; D is uncertain. V lost 5 bases and J 0 bases, leaving 6 bases between the germline ends. Looked up from germline, CDR1 is SEHNR and CDR2 is FQNEAQ (reference sequence). There are 13 residues in the CDR3. The CDR3 reads CASSRASTDTQYF. CDR3 bases: TGTGCCAGCAGCAGAGCTAGCACAGATACGCAGTATTTT.